This T cell receptor beta chain derives from a study of blood T cell repertoires in COVID-19. The overall study: Some COVID-19 samples were acute and others convalescent; all came from the United States, Italy and Spain. The cDNA or gDNA used as material had been derived from T cells, B-cell-depleted T cells, or PBMCs.

Original methodology: Amplification with reference gene primers provided the estimates of nucleated cell counts. Some clones are missing from TCRdb's copy, which holds only in-frame ones; the method was immunoSEQ multiplex PCR. That table is the source of V, J and clone size, and D and trimming were worked out from the DNA. The table records about 240,000 clones, 70% to 90% of them present only once. The CDR3 totals 17 residues. Looked up from germline, CDR1 is SNHLY and CDR2 is FYNNEI. V shed 6 bases and J 5 bases; nucleotides not matched to a gene: 16. The sequence was obtained from a woman under 40 with acute or convalescent COVID-19. J is TRBJ2-4 and V is TRBV2, with 7 bases lining up with TRBD2. The specimen was peripheral blood. The CDR3 DNA is TGTGCCAGCAGAAGCATCGCGGCGCGGGAGTTGGAAAACATTCAGTACTTC. Its translation is CASRSIAARELENIQYF.